The 19 T cell receptor beta chains presented below share a single source sample, sequenced in a study of T cell responses to AZD1222 COVID-19 vaccine (dated by TCRdb to about 2021). The intended sense of this specimen's time point label: baseline before first vaccination. Library construction relied on the immunoSEQ multiplex PCR assay. TCRdb obtained this table from immuneACCESS and retained in-frame rearrangements with V and J assigned. These tables miss some clones; where compared with another copy, unresolved V genes account for less than half of the shortfall, and the remainder is unexplained. Across this sample there are 140,000 to 150,000 clones, with approximately 83% seen only once. Around 8.6% of the sample belongs to the ten largest clones. Sequenced material: peripheral blood, taken on day 0 of AZD1222 vaccination. These receptors all come from an adult in good health.

The rearrangement joins TRBV7-9 to TRBJ1-4; the D gene is possibly TRBD1 (6 bases). Trimming removed 5 bases at V and 3 bases at J, with 10 bases between. The CDR3 is 14 residues long. The germline CDR1 and CDR2 sequences are SEHNR and FQNEAQ (reference sequence). In DNA, the CDR3 is TGTGCCAGCAGCACAGGGTTTGCTAATGAAAAACTGTTTTTT. Translation: CASSTGFANEKLFF.

This clone was found once. The chain recombines TRBV18 with TRBJ1-1; possible D gene TRBD1, 6 bases. Germline lookup yields CDR1 KGHSH and CDR2 LQKENI. The germline V and J ends were trimmed by 3 bases and 1 base, with 12 bases remaining between them. This CDR3 is 15 amino acids long. The CDR3 DNA reads TGTGCCAGCTCACCTCAACAGGGCCGGAACACTGAAGCTTTCTTT. Amino acids: CASSPQQGRNTEAFF. Filled out from reference TRBV18 and TRBJ1-1, the complete variable domain reads NAGVMQNPRHLVRRRGQEARLRCSPMKGHSHVYWYRQLPEEGLKFMVYLQKENIIDESGMPKERFSAEFPKEGPSILRIQQVVRGDSAAYFCASSPQQGRNTEAFFGQGTRLTVV.

This clone has a single count. Other DNA sequences from this sample encode an identical CDR3 as well. This chain connects TRBV7-2 to TRBJ2-2; D is unresolved. Between the trimmed V and J ends, which lost 4 bases and 6 bases, there was a span of 9 bases. This CDR3 is 13 amino acids long. Per the germline V gene, CDR1 is SGHTA and CDR2 is FQGNSA. The CDR3 region is CASSSTNPGELFF. The CDR3, as DNA: TGTGCCAGCAGCTCAACTAATCCCGGGGAGCTGTTTTTT.

CDR3 sequence reads: CASSLQGRTEAFF. In DNA form, the CDR3 reads TGTGCCAGCAGTCTCCAGGGGAGGACTGAAGCTTTCTTT. The chain recombines TRBV27 with TRBJ1-1; the D gene is possibly TRBD1 (6 bases). With 5 bases removed from V and 5 bases from J, the gap between germline ends came to 12 bases. This CDR3 is 13 amino acids long. CDR1 and CDR2 (germline): MNHEY, SMNVEV (reference sequence).

The CDR3 here is CASSLQGPAGNTIYF. CDR3 nucleotide sequence: TGTGCCAGCAGCCTACAGGGACCGGCTGGAAACACCATATATTTT. The rearrangement links TRBV3-1 (or the pseudogene TRBV3-2) to TRBJ1-3; D might be TRBD1 (6 bases). This CDR3 is built from 15 residues. Trimming shortened V by 4 bases and J by 2 bases, and 12 bases separated the two germline ends. Germline V gene data show CDR1 as LGHDT and CDR2 as YNNKEL (reference sequence).

This chain links TRBV7-2 with TRBJ1-5, with TRBD1 as a possible D gene (6 bases). The CDR3 extends over 12 amino acids. Trimming stripped 2 bases from V and 9 bases from J, with 8 bases between. CDR1 SGHTA and CDR2 FQGNSA come from the germline V gene. The CDR3 DNA is TGTGCCAGCAGCTTACAGGGGTTGCCCCAGCATTTT. Its protein product is CASSLQGLPQHF.

This clone was found once. This chain connects TRBV16 to TRBJ2-1, with D perhaps TRBD2 (6 bases). The CDR3 contains 15 residues. The V gene's germline CDR1 is KGHSY and CDR2 FQNENV. V was pared by 0 bases and J by 3 bases, with 9 bases between. The CDR3 protein is CASSQSGGSYNEQFF. CDR3 coding DNA: TGTGCCAGCAGCCAATCCGGGGGTAGCTACAATGAGCAGTTCTTC.

The chain couples TRBV4-1 to TRBJ2-3; D gene uncertain. This CDR3 contains 15 residues. The V gene's germline CDR1 is MGHRA and CDR2 YSYEKL. The V end lost 4 bases, the J end lost 4 bases, and 15 bases lay between the germline ends. The CDR3 protein is CASSPSGHVADTQYF. The DNA for the CDR3 is TGCGCCAGCAGCCCAAGTGGGCATGTCGCAGATACGCAGTATTTT.

This clone appeared a single time. The CDR3 nucleotides are TGCGCCAGCAGCTTGGACGCGAACACCGGGGAGCTGTTTTTT. It codes for CASSLDANTGELFF. The rearrangement joins TRBV5-1 to TRBJ2-2; D ambiguous. CDR3 size: 14 residues. V was clipped by 0 bases and J by 0 bases, with 3 bases between them. Germline V CDR1 and CDR2: SGHRS, YFSETQ.

The chain combines TRBV28 with TRBJ2-6; D is ambiguous. CDR1 is MDHEN, CDR2 SYDVKM, per germline. Trimming took off 5 bases at V and 4 bases at J, with 3 bases between the two ends. The CDR3 runs 12 residues. Written as DNA, the CDR3 is TGTGCCAGCAGTCCCGGGGCCAACGTCCTGACTTTC. The encoded protein is CASSPGANVLTF.

The rearrangement links TRBV7-9 to TRBJ1-2; TRBD1 is a possible D gene (5 bases). Germline CDR1 reads SEHNR; CDR2 reads FQNEAQ (reference sequence). CDR3 length: 13 residues. V lost 5 bases and J 8 bases, leaving 15 bases between the germline ends. The CDR3 DNA sequence: TGTGCCAGCAGCCCCAAAGGGGCGGACGGCTACACCTTC. Translated, it gives CASSPKGADGYTF.

This clone appeared a few times. This chain joins TRBV30 and TRBJ2-1, with no clear D. V lost 2 bases, J lost 3 bases, and 5 bases lay in between. The CDR3 is 12 residues long. Germline V gene sequence: CDR1 GTSNPN, CDR2 SVGIG (reference sequence). The CDR3 is CAWSSYYNEQFF. CDR3 DNA: TGTGCCTGGAGTAGTTACTACAATGAGCAGTTCTTC.

This clone has just a few counts. The rearrangement uses TRBV2 and TRBJ1-4, with 8 bases matching TRBD1. From germline, CDR1 is SNHLY and CDR2 FYNNEI. Trimming removed 8 bases from V and 2 bases from J; junction bases left unmatched: 7. This CDR3 has 15 residues. The CDR3 region has the DNA TGTGCCAGCGGGCGACAGGGGAACACTAATGAAAAACTGTTTTTT. Its protein product is CASGRQGNTNEKLFF.

The chain has TRBV6-5 and TRBJ2-3; 9 nucleotides line up with TRBD1. Germline V gives CDR1 MNHEY, CDR2 SVGAGI. The V segment lost 6 bases and the J segment 3 bases; nucleotides outside the gene matches: 4. The CDR3 covers 14 residues. The CDR3 sequence: CASSRDRVTDTQYF. The DNA of the CDR3 is TGTGCCAGCAGCCGGGACAGGGTGACAGATACGCAGTATTTT.

V gene TRBV9 combines with J gene TRBJ1-1; 7 bases fit TRBD1. Germline CDR1 is SGDLS and CDR2 is YYNGEE. V lost 2 bases to trimming and J lost 11 bases; unmatched junction nucleotides: 15. The CDR3 extends over 15 amino acids. The DNA of the CDR3 is TGTGCCAGCAGCGTGGGACAGTTGGCTTTCGCTTACGCTTTCTTT. It yields the protein CASSVGQLAFAYAFF.

The V call is TRBV15, the J call TRBJ2-2; 9 bases are shared with TRBD1. The V segment lost 2 bases and the J segment 1 base; nucleotides outside the gene matches: 5. This CDR3 comprises 17 residues. Per germline, CDR1 LNHNV and CDR2 YYDKDF (reference sequence). CDR3 nucleotide sequence: TGTGCCACCAGCAGACCCCCGGGACAGGGGAACACCGGGGAGCTGTTTTTT. Its translation is CATSRPPGQGNTGELFF.

This chain connects TRBV28 to TRBJ1-2, with D possibly matching TRBD1 (5 bases). The germline gives CDR1 MDHEN, CDR2 SYDVKM. The CDR3 extends over 12 amino acids. Trimming took 3 bases from V and 7 from J, leaving 9 bases between them. CDR3 coding DNA: TGTGCCAGCAGTTTTCGGGGGGGTGGCTACACCTTC. Translated, it gives CASSFRGGGYTF.

The rearrangement links TRBV6-5 to TRBJ1-2; tentatively, D is TRBD1 (5 bases). Per germline, CDR1 MNHEY and CDR2 SVGAGI. The V end lost 6 bases, the J end lost 8 bases, and 10 bases lay between the germline ends. There are 11 residues in the CDR3. CDR3 region: CASSQGVGYTF. The CDR3 bases are TGTGCCAGCAGCCAGGGTGTAGGCTACACCTTC.

The rearrangement joins TRBV25-1 to TRBJ1-2; D remains ambiguous. Trimming took off 1 base at V and 6 bases at J, with 9 bases between the two ends. Germline CDR1 reads MGHDK; CDR2 reads SYGVNS. The CDR3 loop spans 13 amino acids. CDR3 sequence (DNA): TGTGCCAGCAGTGAATCAAGGGTCGATGGCTACACCTTC. Translating it yields CASSESRVDGYTF.